Following are 13 T cell receptor beta chains from one sample sequenced in a study of blood T cell repertoires in COVID-19. Some clones are missing from TCRdb's copy, which holds only in-frame ones; the method was immunoSEQ multiplex PCR. The sample consists of approximately 150,000 clones, 84% of them appearing once. The sample consisted of peripheral blood. The receptors were gathered from a man aged 25 to 40 with COVID-19, enrolled during active disease.

This rearrangement joins TRBV5-6 to TRBJ2-3, with D uncertain. Germline lookup yields CDR1 SGHDT and CDR2 YYEEEE. CDR3 length: 15 residues. The ends were cut back, 5 bases at V and 2 bases at J, with 15 bases in the middle. CDR3 loop: CASSPDISSTDTQYF. The CDR3 region has the DNA TGTGCCAGCAGTCCCGACATCTCCTCCACAGATACGCAGTATTTT.

The rearrangement uses TRBV27 and TRBJ1-2; 11 bases map to TRBD1. This CDR3 region has 15 residues. With 5 bases clipped from V and 4 bases from J, the junction kept 6 bases outside the gene matches. CDR1 is MNHEY and CDR2 is SMNVEV in the germline V gene (reference sequence). The CDR3 reads CASSPRDRGAYGYTF. The CDR3 region has the DNA TGTGCCAGCAGTCCTCGGGACAGGGGGGCCTATGGCTACACCTTC.

This clone was seen a single time. V is TRBV10-3 and J is TRBJ2-1; 8 positions agree with TRBD1. From germline, CDR1 is ENHRY and CDR2 SYGVKD. The V gene end was trimmed by 7 bases and the J gene end by 6 bases; junction bases not matched to a gene: 11. The CDR3 covers 15 residues. CDR3 DNA: TGTGCCATCAACGGACAGGGCCAAGCCCCCAATGAGCAGTTCTTC. Its translation: CAINGQGQAPNEQFF.

CDR3 region: CASSRGDEQYF. In DNA form, the CDR3 reads TGTGCCAGCTCACGAGGAGACGAGCAGTACTTC. The J gene is TRBJ2-7, the V gene TRBV18; no reliable D call. Trimming shortened V by 4 bases and J by 5 bases, and 6 bases separated the two germline ends. Germline CDR1 KGHSH, CDR2 LQKENI. The CDR3 covers 11 residues.

This clone was observed a handful of times. This chain uses TRBV27 with TRBJ1-2, with TRBD1 matching over 7 bases. The ends lost 5 bases at V and 5 bases at J; junction bases unmatched: 11. CDR1 is MNHEY, CDR2 SMNVEV, per germline (reference sequence). This CDR3 is built from 15 residues. DNA of the CDR3: TGTGCCAGCAGTCCAGGGACAGCGACCGTATATGGCTACACCTTC. Protein sequence: CASSPGTATVYGYTF.

This clone came up once. The DNA for the CDR3 is TGTGCCAGCAGTTACTCGAACGGCAGAGGGGAGCAGTACTTC. Amino acid sequence: CASSYSNGRGEQYF. The chain recombines TRBV6-5 with TRBJ2-7; TRBD2 is a possible D gene (5 bases). The germline CDR1 and CDR2 sequences are MNHEY and SVGAGI. The CDR3 is 14 amino acids. V lost 0 bases and J lost 7, with 13 bases in between.

The chain has TRBV6-1 and TRBJ2-3, with a possible D match to TRBD2 (5 bases). The germline V gene has CDR1 MNHNS and CDR2 SASEGT. This CDR3 comprises 14 residues. V shed 6 bases and J shed 7 bases, with 17 bases lying between them. This CDR3 is CASRAEQSGNTQYF. In DNA form, the CDR3 reads TGTGCCAGCAGGGCGGAACAGTCGGGGAATACGCAGTATTTT.

Here the CDR3 DNA reads TGCGCCAGCAGCCAATACGGGACAAAACACCCTGAAGCTTTCTTT. Its protein product is CASSQYGTKHPEAFF. The V gene is TRBV4-1, the J gene TRBJ1-1, with a possible D match to TRBD1 (6 bases). The CDR3 length is 15 residues. The V gene lost 2 bases and the J gene lost 6 bases, with 16 bases spanning the gap. CDR1 is MGHRA, CDR2 YSYEKL, per germline.

The chain joins TRBV9 to TRBJ2-3, with 8 bases fitting TRBD1. The V gene's germline CDR1 is SGDLS and CDR2 YYNGEE. Trimming at V came to 3 bases and at J to 2 bases, leaving 5 bases not matched to a gene. The CDR3 consists of 15 residues. The CDR3 spells CASSEQGVFTDTQYF. The DNA for the CDR3 is TGTGCCAGCAGCGAACAGGGGGTTTTCACAGATACGCAGTATTTT.

The V gene is TRBV28, the J gene TRBJ1-2, with D perhaps TRBD1 (5 bases). Per the germline V gene, CDR1 is MDHEN and CDR2 is SYDVKM. V lost 6 bases and J 8 bases, leaving 13 bases between the germline ends. CDR3 size: 12 residues. For the CDR3, the DNA is TGTGCCAGCAGCCAGGGTTCTAGGGGCTACACCTTC. This gives the protein CASSQGSRGYTF.

This clone was detected a few times. This chain links TRBV5-1 with TRBJ2-1; 10 bases align to TRBD2. Germline V gene sequence: CDR1 SGHRS, CDR2 YFSETQ. After removal of 1 base from V and 8 bases from J, the junction contained 6 bases not matched to a gene. This CDR3 is built from 15 residues. CDR3 residues: CASSLLSSGSYEQFF. In nucleotides, the CDR3 is TGCGCCAGCAGCTTGCTTTCTAGCGGGAGCTATGAGCAGTTCTTC.

This clone was observed a handful of times. The chain uses TRBV3-1 (or the pseudogene TRBV3-2) and TRBJ1-3, with 8 bases aligning to TRBD1. Germline CDR1 and CDR2: LGHDT and YNNKEL (reference sequence). The CDR3 has 16 amino acids. The J segment lost 3 bases and the V segment lost 0 bases, leaving 4 bases of the junction unmatched. The CDR3 here is CASSQDQTGDGNTIYF. CDR3 DNA sequence: TGTGCCAGCAGCCAAGATCAGACAGGGGATGGAAACACCATATATTTT.

V is TRBV28 and J is TRBJ1-5; D is uncertain. Germline V gene data show CDR1 as MDHEN and CDR2 as SYDVKM. The CDR3 loop spans 12 amino acids. Deletions cut 2 bases from V and 8 bases from J, with 7 bases between. The CDR3 nucleotides are TGTGCCAGCAGTTTAACCGAGGAGCCCCAGCATTTT. Translation: CASSLTEEPQHF.